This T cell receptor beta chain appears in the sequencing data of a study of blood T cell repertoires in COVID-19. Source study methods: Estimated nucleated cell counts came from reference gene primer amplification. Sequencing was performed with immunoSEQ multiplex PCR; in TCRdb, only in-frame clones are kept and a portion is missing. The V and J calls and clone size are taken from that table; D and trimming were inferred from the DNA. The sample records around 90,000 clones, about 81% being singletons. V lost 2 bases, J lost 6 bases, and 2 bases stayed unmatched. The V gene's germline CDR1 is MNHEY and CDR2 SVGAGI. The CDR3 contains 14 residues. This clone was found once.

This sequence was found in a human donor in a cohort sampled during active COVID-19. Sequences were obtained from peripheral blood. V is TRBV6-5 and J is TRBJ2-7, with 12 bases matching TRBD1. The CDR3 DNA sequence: TGTGCCAGCAGTTACACGGGACAGGGGGCCGAGCAGTACTTC. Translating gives CASSYTGQGAEQYF.